This T cell receptor (beta chain) is from a study of response to subunit inactivated influenza vaccine. TCRdb redid the calling of the RT-PCR reads with MiXCR, one entry per CDR3 protein. The sample contains just under 250,000 distinct CDR3 sequences, 10% to 15% of which appear only once. This clonotype was seen a handful of times. The sample was non-naive T cells sorted from PBMCs, taken roughly 15 days before vaccination. This clonotype was obtained from a man aged 50 to 60 who received an inactivated influenza vaccine.

The CDR3: CASKREVPTLEAFF. In DNA, the CDR3 is TGTGCCAGCAAACGAGAAGTGCCAACCCTTGAAGCTTTCTTT. The rearrangement joins TRBV6-1 to TRBJ1-1; D call uncertain. Germline lookup yields CDR1 MNHNS and CDR2 SASEGT. Trimming took off 7 bases at V and 7 bases at J, with 19 bases between the two ends. CDR3 size: 14 residues.